These T cell receptor beta chains were read from a single sample in a study of blood T cell repertoires in COVID-19. Profiled with immunoSEQ multiplex PCR; TCRdb holds only in-frame clones, not every one. The sample includes 100,000 to 150,000 clones, roughly 84% of them seen just once. Sequencing was done on a sample of peripheral blood. These receptor sequences come from an elderly woman with acute or convalescent COVID-19. Both conserved end residues are part of each CDR3. The order of the fields is V gene, D gene, clone size, J gene, CDR3 protein, CDR3 DNA. D genes are given only for firm matches. Size values are once, few and many counts, or a class for expanded clones, and some rows have none.

V: TRBV29-1
D: .
size: .
J: TRBJ2-7
CDR3: CSVDGRGGEQYF
DNA: TGCAGCGTTGATGGCAGGGGTGGAGAGCAGTACTTC

V: TRBV9
D: TRBD1
size: few
J: TRBJ1-3
CDR3: CASSKADRASGNTIYF
DNA: TGTGCCAGCAGCAAGGCGGACAGGGCCTCTGGAAACACCATATATTTT

V: TRBV11-2
D: TRBD1
size: .
J: TRBJ1-4
CDR3: CASSGRTGYAAKLFF
DNA: TGTGCCAGCAGCGGACGGACAGGCTATGCGGCAAAACTGTTTTTT

V: TRBV7-2
D: .
size: .
J: TRBJ1-2
CDR3: CASSPPSWAYGYTF
DNA: TGTGCCAGCAGCCCCCCGTCCTGGGCCTATGGCTACACCTTC

V: TRBV2
D: .
size: few
J: TRBJ1-3
CDR3: CASRRAGTSSGNTIYF
DNA: TGTGCCAGCAGAAGGGCAGGGACTAGCTCTGGAAACACCATATATTTT

V: TRBV14
D: TRBD1
size: .
J: TRBJ1-6
CDR3: CASSQDSRGGWDSPLHF
DNA: TGTGCCAGCAGCCAAGATTCTCGAGGGGGCTGGGATTCACCCCTCCACTTT

V: TRBV9
D: TRBD2
size: once
J: TRBJ2-3
CDR3: CASSLRTSGGAEDTQYF
DNA: TGTGCCAGCAGCCTCCGGACTAGCGGGGGGGCAGAAGATACGCAGTATTTT

V: TRBV20-1
D: .
size: few
J: TRBJ1-1
CDR3: CSASGQSLNTEAFF
DNA: TGCAGTGCTAGTGGACAGTCATTGAACACTGAAGCTTTCTTT

V: TRBV18
D: .
size: .
J: TRBJ2-3
CDR3: CASSPSYTDTQYF
DNA: TGTGCCAGCTCACCGTCCTACACAGATACGCAGTATTTT

V: TRBV19
D: .
size: .
J: TRBJ1-1
CDR3: CASSRGRVRNTEAFF
DNA: TGTGCCAGTAGTAGGGGCAGGGTAAGAAATACTGAAGCTTTCTTT

V: TRBV5-6
D: TRBD1
size: .
J: TRBJ1-2
CDR3: CASSGRGQGANRYGYTF
DNA: TGTGCCAGCAGCGGAAGGGGACAGGGGGCAAATAGGTATGGCTACACCTTC

V: TRBV3-1/TRBV3-2
D: TRBD1
size: .
J: TRBJ2-6
CDR3: CASSQAANRDRGANVLTF
DNA: TGTGCCAGCAGCCAAGCGGCTAACCGGGACAGGGGGGCCAACGTCCTGACTTTC

V: TRBV5-1
D: .
size: .
J: TRBJ1-5
CDR3: CASSFGTYYQPQHF
DNA: TGCGCCAGCAGCTTCGGGACATATTATCAGCCCCAGCATTTT

V: TRBV5-1
D: TRBD2
size: .
J: TRBJ2-1
CDR3: CASSATSLYNEQFF
DNA: TGCGCCAGCAGCGCGACTAGCCTTTACAATGAGCAGTTCTTC